This TCR beta chain was recovered during a study of cytomegalovirus exposure and HLA in healthy donors. The wider study: The roughly 130 validation repertoires used the same platform as the 600 to 750 first-cohort repertoires (as reported by a later analysis).

The study's findings and limits: Rare TCR sequences dominated, though some public TCRs recurred in many donors. There were over 150 TCR beta chains listed as cytomegalovirus-associated. CMV antigen specificity of three CMV-associated chains was confirmed in vitro.

As for this clone: Its target is not known.

The CDR3 is 14 amino acids. The ends lost 6 bases at V and 6 bases at J; junction bases unmatched: 8. Looked up from germline, CDR1 is PRHDT and CDR2 is FYEKMQ (reference sequence). Generated by immunoSEQ multiplex PCR, the TCRdb table keeps only in-frame clones and is missing some. This table holds about 160,000 clones, roughly 90% found once. Sequences were obtained from PBMCs. The V gene is TRBV13, the J gene TRBJ2-1, with TRBD2 matching over 7 bases. This receptor was taken from a woman between 18 and 29 years old in good health and CMV-seropositive. The DNA for the CDR3 is TGTGCCAGCAGACCACTTGCGGGAGTCAATGAGCAGTTCTTC. It is translated as CASRPLAGVNEQFF.